One sample yielded the 19 T cell receptor beta chains listed below, sequenced in a study of CD8 T cells in ankylosing spondylitis. TCRdb used MiXCR to reprocess the 5' RACE reads, holding one entry per CDR3 protein. The sample holds 25,000 to 30,000 distinct CDR3 sequences, around 5.2% seen once. Sequencing used blood, either unsorted or a sorted T cell fraction (not recorded which). Receptor source: a female donor with ankylosing spondylitis or in good health (not recorded which).

This clonotype was detected ten times or more. The rearrangement uses TRBV9 and TRBJ1-2; TRBD1 might be the D (5 bases). There are 15 residues in the CDR3. Per the germline V gene, CDR1 is SGDLS and CDR2 is YYNGEE. V lost 4 bases and J 5 bases, leaving 18 bases between the germline ends. This CDR3 reads CASSPTPDAGYGYTF. The CDR3 coding sequence is TGTGCCAGCAGCCCCACCCCGGACGCAGGGTATGGCTACACCTTC.

This rearrangement joins TRBV9 to TRBJ2-5, with D possibly being TRBD1 (6 bases). The CDR3 sequence is 15 residues long. Germline lookup yields CDR1 SGDLS and CDR2 YYNGEE. V was trimmed by 0 bases and J by 5 bases, leaving 14 bases between them. The CDR3 region is CASSVDGTTGETQYF. CDR3 bases: TGTGCCAGCAGCGTAGATGGGACAACGGGGGAGACCCAGTACTTC.

This clonotype was seen many times. The rearrangement uses TRBV9 and TRBJ2-7; 9 nucleotides match TRBD2. Trimming removed 2 bases from V and 3 bases from J; junction bases left unmatched: 6. In germline, CDR1 is SGDLS, CDR2 YYNGEE. The CDR3 is made up of 15 amino acids. CDR3 bases: TGTGCCAGCAGCGTCCAGGGCGGGAGGGGCTACGAGCAGTACTTC. This gives the protein CASSVQGGRGYEQYF.

This clonotype was seen at least ten times. Here the CDR3 DNA reads TGTGCCAGCAGCGTAACTAGCGGGAGTAATGAGCAGTTCTTC. Encoded protein: CASSVTSGSNEQFF. V and J are TRBV9 and TRBJ2-1; 11 positions agree with TRBD2. In germline, CDR1 is SGDLS, CDR2 YYNGEE. After removal of 1 base from V and 7 bases from J, the junction contained 1 base not matched to a gene. The length of the CDR3 is 14 residues.

The sample holds many counts of this clonotype. The chain employs TRBV9 and TRBJ1-1; D might be TRBD1 (6 bases). The CDR3 is 15 amino acids. V lost 0 bases, J lost 3 bases, and 12 bases lay in between. CDR1 is SGDLS and CDR2 is YYNGEE in the germline V gene. The CDR3 DNA sequence: TGTGCCAGCAGCGTAGTTAGTAGGGGGGACACTGAAGCTTTCTTT. It codes for CASSVVSRGDTEAFF.

This clonotype was picked up many times. J is TRBJ1-6 and V is TRBV9; no firm D call. V was cut by 1 base and J by 9 bases, with 14 bases left in between. The germline V gene has CDR1 SGDLS and CDR2 YYNGEE. The CDR3 is 15 amino acids. The CDR3 protein is CASSVTPTSPSPLHF. The DNA of the CDR3 is TGTGCCAGCAGCGTAACTCCGACTAGCCCTTCACCCCTCCACTTT.

The sample holds many counts of this clonotype. The gene calls are TRBV9 and TRBJ2-5; the match to TRBD2 covers 16 bases. CDR3 length: 19 amino acids. Losses at the gene ends were 0 bases for V and 5 bases for J; bases not matched to a gene: 10. Germline CDR1 and CDR2: SGDLS and YYNGEE. The CDR3 here is CASSVGDKGTSGRAETQYF. The CDR3 DNA reads as TGTGCCAGCAGCGTAGGAGACAAAGGGACTAGCGGGAGGGCGGAGACCCAGTACTTC.

This clonotype appeared many times. This chain uses TRBV9 with TRBJ2-5; possibly TRBD2 for D (7 bases). Trimming left V 5 bases short and J 4 bases short, with 21 bases between. Germline CDR1 reads SGDLS; CDR2 reads YYNGEE. CDR3 length: 16 residues. CDR3 nucleotide sequence: TGTGCCAGCAGTACAAGGGGGGGCGCCGGGCGAGAGACCCAGTACTTC. Protein: CASSTRGGAGRETQYF.

This clonotype was recorded many times. The chain carries TRBV9 and TRBJ2-3; TRBD2 matches at 15 bases. Germline values: CDR1 SGDLS, CDR2 YYNGEE. CDR3 length equals 15 residues. Trimming at V came to 4 bases and at J to 6 bases, leaving 3 bases not matched to a gene. The CDR3 nucleotides are TGTGCCAGCAGCCCCGGGACTAGCGGGGGGGATACGCAGTATTTT. It codes for CASSPGTSGGDTQYF.

In its sample, this clonotype was seen a few times. The chain employs TRBV9 and TRBJ2-2; D is unresolved. The CDR3 loop spans 17 amino acids. Looked up from germline, CDR1 is SGDLS and CDR2 is YYNGEE. Trimming shortened V by 0 bases and J by 2 bases, and 14 bases separated the two germline ends. CDR3 sequence: CASSVASNVINTGELFF. CDR3 sequence (DNA): TGTGCCAGCAGCGTAGCAAGCAACGTCATTAACACCGGGGAGCTGTTTTTT.

This clonotype was counted at least ten times. V gene TRBV9 combines with J gene TRBJ2-3, with TRBD2 matching over 8 bases. The CDR3 is 15 residues long. The V and J ends lost 2 bases and 3 bases, in that order; junction bases with no gene match: 5. In germline, CDR1 is SGDLS, CDR2 YYNGEE. DNA of the CDR3: TGTGCCAGCAGCGTGCGCGGGGGGCAGACAGATACGCAGTATTTT. Translating gives CASSVRGGQTDTQYF. The variable domain in full, with the rest retrieved from reference TRBV9 and TRBJ2-3, is DSGVTQTPKHLITATGQRVTLRCSPRSGDLSVYWYQQSLDQGLQFLIQYYNGEERAKGNILERFSAQQFPDLHSELNLSSLELGDSALYFCASSVRGGQTDTQYFGPGTRLTVL.

This clonotype has a count of ten or more. The chain has TRBV9 and TRBJ2-5; D might be TRBD1 or TRBD2, each matching 5 bases. This CDR3 is built from 15 residues. Germline lookup yields CDR1 SGDLS and CDR2 YYNGEE. Trimming took off 3 bases at V and 4 bases at J, with 16 bases between the two ends. CDR3 coding DNA: TGTGCCAGCAGCGGAGGGGTATTCGGAAGAGAGACCCAGTACTTC. This sequence encodes CASSGGVFGRETQYF. Supplemented by reference TRBV9 and TRBJ2-5, the full variable domain reads DSGVTQTPKHLITATGQRVTLRCSPRSGDLSVYWYQQSLDQGLQFLIQYYNGEERAKGNILERFSAQQFPDLHSELNLSSLELGDSALYFCASSGGVFGRETQYFGPGTRLLVL.

This clonotype was seen repeatedly, ten times or more. V is TRBV9 and J is TRBJ2-1, with D perhaps TRBD2 (7 bases). The CDR3 extends over 14 amino acids. V was cut by 0 bases and J by 9 bases, with 13 bases left in between. Germline assignment: CDR1 SGDLS and CDR2 YYNGEE. In DNA form, the CDR3 reads TGTGCCAGCAGCGTAGGGGGGGGCCGGTTTGAGCAGTTCTTC. Its translation: CASSVGGGRFEQFF. Variable domain in full (rest from reference TRBV9 and TRBJ2-1): DSGVTQTPKHLITATGQRVTLRCSPRSGDLSVYWYQQSLDQGLQFLIQYYNGEERAKGNILERFSAQQFPDLHSELNLSSLELGDSALYFCASSVGGGRFEQFFGPGTRLTVL.

This clonotype was counted many times. This chain joins TRBV9 and TRBJ1-1; 8 bases fit TRBD1. The CDR3 is made up of 16 amino acids. With V trimmed by 1 base and J by 4 bases, 9 bases remained unmatched. CDR1 is SGDLS, CDR2 YYNGEE, per germline. CDR3 nucleotide sequence: TGTGCCAGCAGCGTATCCCTACAGGGGGTTGGCACTGAAGCTTTCTTT. Translating it yields CASSVSLQGVGTEAFF.

There are many counts of this clonotype. The rearrangement uses TRBV9 and TRBJ1-2, with TRBD1 matching 7 bases. Germline V CDR1 and CDR2: SGDLS, YYNGEE. The CDR3 length is 13 residues. Trimming removed 3 bases from V and 6 bases from J; junction bases left unmatched: 5. Here the CDR3 reads CASSGTGQDGYTF. CDR3 coding DNA: TGTGCCAGCAGCGGGACAGGTCAGGATGGCTACACCTTC.

This clonotype was recorded many times. The chain couples TRBV9 to TRBJ1-6; D is unclear. The CDR3 is 14 amino acids. In germline, CDR1 is SGDLS, CDR2 YYNGEE. V was trimmed by 4 bases and J by 8 bases, leaving 13 bases between them. CDR3: CASSRLSSDSPLHF. As DNA, the CDR3 is TGTGCCAGCAGCCGACTTAGCTCCGATTCACCCCTCCACTTT.

In this sample, this clonotype turned up a few times. The rearrangement links TRBV9 to TRBJ1-1; 10 nucleotides match TRBD1. Germline values: CDR1 SGDLS, CDR2 YYNGEE. V shed 4 bases, J shed 5 bases, and the junction held 8 bases outside the gene matches. CDR3 length equals 15 residues. The CDR3 here is CASSRQGASGTEAFF. CDR3 DNA sequence: TGTGCCAGCAGCCGACAGGGGGCTTCGGGGACTGAAGCTTTCTTT.

This clonotype has ten or more counts. The chain employs TRBV9 and TRBJ1-1; 7 bases are a match to TRBD1. Germline values: CDR1 SGDLS, CDR2 YYNGEE. Unmatched junction bases numbered 8, after V lost 5 bases and J lost 1 base. The CDR3 runs 15 residues. CDR3 DNA: TGTGCCAGCAGTCACCCCGGGACAGAGAACACTGAAGCTTTCTTT. Protein: CASSHPGTENTEAFF. The full variable domain, rest sourced from reference TRBV9 and TRBJ1-1, is DSGVTQTPKHLITATGQRVTLRCSPRSGDLSVYWYQQSLDQGLQFLIQYYNGEERAKGNILERFSAQQFPDLHSELNLSSLELGDSALYFCASSHPGTENTEAFFGQGTRLTVV.

This clonotype showed up just a few times. This chain connects TRBV9 to TRBJ2-3; D might be TRBD2 (6 bases). The CDR3 consists of 14 residues. Germline V gene sequence: CDR1 SGDLS, CDR2 YYNGEE. Deletions cut 3 bases from V and 0 bases from J, with 8 bases between. This chain's CDR3 is CASSDSGSTDTQYF. The CDR3 region has the DNA TGTGCCAGCAGCGATAGCGGTAGCACAGATACGCAGTATTTT.